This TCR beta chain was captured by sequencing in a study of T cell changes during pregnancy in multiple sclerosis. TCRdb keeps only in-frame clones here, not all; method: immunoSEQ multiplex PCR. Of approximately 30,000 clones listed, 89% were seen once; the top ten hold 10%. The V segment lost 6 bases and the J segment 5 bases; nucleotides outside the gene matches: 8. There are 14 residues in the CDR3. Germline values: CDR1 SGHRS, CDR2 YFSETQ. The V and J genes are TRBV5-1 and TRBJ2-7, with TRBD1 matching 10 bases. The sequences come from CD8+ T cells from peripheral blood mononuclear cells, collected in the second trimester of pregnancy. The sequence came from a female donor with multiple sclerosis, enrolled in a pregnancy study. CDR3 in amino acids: CASTWGTGVNEQYF. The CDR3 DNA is TGCGCCAGCACCTGGGGGACAGGGGTCAACGAGCAGTACTTC.